This TCR beta chain was captured by sequencing in a study of T cells in Graves' hyperthyroidism and ophthalmopathy. Diagnosing involved the use of clinical symptoms, serum thyroxine and TRAb, thyroid ultrasound and orbital computed tomography. Amplified regions were TCR beta CDR3 sequences from RNA transcripts. An initial round of RT-PCR targeting the TCR CDR3 relied on the HTBI primer set. In TCRdb, the multiplex PCR reads were re-called with MiXCR into one record per CDR3 protein. The sample has a few hundred thousand distinct CDR3 sequences; around 42% are singletons. The germline V gene has CDR1 ENHRY and CDR2 SYGVKD. CDR3 length equals 13 residues. V was pared by 2 bases and J by 8 bases, with 12 bases between.

The sequenced sample was peripheral blood or thyroid tissue (not recorded which). This receptor was obtained from a woman younger than 35 with Graves' hyperthyroidism. This chain connects TRBV10-3 to TRBJ1-2; D call uncertain. The CDR3 region is CAISEPGPWGYTF. The CDR3 DNA reads TGTGCCATCAGTGAGCCCGGGCCCTGGGGCTACACCTTC.